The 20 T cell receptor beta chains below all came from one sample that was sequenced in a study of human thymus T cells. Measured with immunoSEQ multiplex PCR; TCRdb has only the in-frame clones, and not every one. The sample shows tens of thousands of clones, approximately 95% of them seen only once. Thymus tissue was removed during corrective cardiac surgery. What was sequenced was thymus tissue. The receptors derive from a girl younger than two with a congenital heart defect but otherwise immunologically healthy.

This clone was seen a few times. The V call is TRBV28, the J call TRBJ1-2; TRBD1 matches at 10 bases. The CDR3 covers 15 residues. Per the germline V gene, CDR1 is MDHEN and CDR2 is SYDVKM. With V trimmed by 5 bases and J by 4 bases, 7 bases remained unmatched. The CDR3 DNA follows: TGTGCCAGCAGTCCGGGACAGGGGCCCTCCTATGGCTACACCTTC. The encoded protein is CASSPGQGPSYGYTF.

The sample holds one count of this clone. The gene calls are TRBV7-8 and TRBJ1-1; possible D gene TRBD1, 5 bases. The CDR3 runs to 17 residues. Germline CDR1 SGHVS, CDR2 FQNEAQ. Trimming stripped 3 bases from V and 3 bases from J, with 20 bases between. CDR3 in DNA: TGTGCCAGCAGCTTTGGCCCTTTCAGGGCCCCTCACACTGAAGCTTTCTTT. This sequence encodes CASSFGPFRAPHTEAFF.

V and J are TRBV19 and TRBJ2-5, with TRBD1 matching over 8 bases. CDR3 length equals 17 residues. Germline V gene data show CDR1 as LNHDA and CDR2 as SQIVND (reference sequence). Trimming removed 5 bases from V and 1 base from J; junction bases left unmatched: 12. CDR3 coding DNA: TGTGCCAGTAGTCCCCCTTTTAAAACAGGGGGCCAAGAGACCCAGTACTTC. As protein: CASSPPFKTGGQETQYF.

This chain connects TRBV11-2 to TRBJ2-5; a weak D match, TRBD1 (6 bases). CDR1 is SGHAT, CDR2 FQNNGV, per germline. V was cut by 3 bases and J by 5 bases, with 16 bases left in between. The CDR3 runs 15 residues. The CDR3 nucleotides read TGTGCCAGCAGCTTCCCGATGGGGGCGCAGGAGACCCAGTACTTC. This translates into CASSFPMGAQETQYF.

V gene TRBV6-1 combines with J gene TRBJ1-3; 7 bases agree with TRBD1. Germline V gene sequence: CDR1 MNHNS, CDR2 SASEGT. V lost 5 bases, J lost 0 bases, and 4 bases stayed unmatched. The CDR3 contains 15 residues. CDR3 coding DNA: TGTGCCAGCAGTCTGACAGGGACCTCTGGAAACACCATATATTTT. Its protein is CASSLTGTSGNTIYF.

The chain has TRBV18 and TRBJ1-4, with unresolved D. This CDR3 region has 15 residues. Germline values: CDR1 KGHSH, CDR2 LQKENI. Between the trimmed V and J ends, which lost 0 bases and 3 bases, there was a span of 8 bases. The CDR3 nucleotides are TGTGCCAGCTCACCACCCTCCACCTCTAATGAAAAACTGTTTTTT. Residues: CASSPPSTSNEKLFF. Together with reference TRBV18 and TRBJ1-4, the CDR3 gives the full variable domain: NAGVMQNPRHLVRRRGQEARLRCSPMKGHSHVYWYRQLPEEGLKFMVYLQKENIIDESGMPKERFSAEFPKEGPSILRIQQVVRGDSAAYFCASSPPSTSNEKLFFGSGTQLSVL.

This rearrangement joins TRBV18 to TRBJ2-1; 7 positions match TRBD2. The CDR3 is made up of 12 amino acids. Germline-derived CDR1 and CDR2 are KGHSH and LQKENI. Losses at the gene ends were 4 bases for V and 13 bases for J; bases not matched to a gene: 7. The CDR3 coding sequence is TGTGCCAGCTCACAAGCGACTAGCCACCAGTTCTTC. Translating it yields CASSQATSHQFF. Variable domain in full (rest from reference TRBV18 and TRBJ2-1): NAGVMQNPRHLVRRRGQEARLRCSPMKGHSHVYWYRQLPEEGLKFMVYLQKENIIDESGMPKERFSAEFPKEGPSILRIQQVVRGDSAAYFCASSQATSHQFFGPGTRLTVL.

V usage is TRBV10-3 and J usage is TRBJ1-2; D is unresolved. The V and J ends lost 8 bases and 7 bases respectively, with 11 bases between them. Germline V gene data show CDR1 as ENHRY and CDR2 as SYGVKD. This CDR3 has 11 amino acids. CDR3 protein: CAISQVFGYTF. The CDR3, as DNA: TGTGCCATCTCTCAGGTTTTTGGCTACACCTTC.

As DNA, the CDR3 is TGTGCCAGCAGTTTATGGCTTCCCCTGACAGCTAGCAATCAGCCCCAGCATTTT. This encodes CASSLWLPLTASNQPQHF. The V gene is TRBV28, the J gene TRBJ1-5; D perhaps matches TRBD1 (5 bases). This CDR3 is 18 amino acids long. V lost 0 bases and J 0 bases, leaving 15 bases between the germline ends. Per germline, CDR1 MDHEN and CDR2 SYDVKM.

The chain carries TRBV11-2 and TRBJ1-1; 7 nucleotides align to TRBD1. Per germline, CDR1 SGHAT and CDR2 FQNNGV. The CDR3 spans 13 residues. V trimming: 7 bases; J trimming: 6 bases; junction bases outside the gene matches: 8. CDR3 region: CASTRDRVPEAFF. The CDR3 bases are TGTGCCAGCACGCGTGACAGGGTCCCTGAAGCTTTCTTT.

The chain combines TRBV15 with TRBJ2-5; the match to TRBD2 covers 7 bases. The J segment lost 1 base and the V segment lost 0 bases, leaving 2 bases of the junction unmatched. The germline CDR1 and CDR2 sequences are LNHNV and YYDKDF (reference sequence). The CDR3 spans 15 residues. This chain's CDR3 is CATSRDPSGQETQYF. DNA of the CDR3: TGTGCCACCAGCAGAGACCCTAGCGGCCAAGAGACCCAGTACTTC.

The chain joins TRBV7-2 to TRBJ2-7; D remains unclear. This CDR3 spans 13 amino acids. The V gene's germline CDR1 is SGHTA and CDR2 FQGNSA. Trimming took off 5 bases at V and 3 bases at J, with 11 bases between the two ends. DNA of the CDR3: TGTGCCAGCAGCCTCCTCAACCTCTACGAGCAGTACTTC. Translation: CASSLLNLYEQYF.

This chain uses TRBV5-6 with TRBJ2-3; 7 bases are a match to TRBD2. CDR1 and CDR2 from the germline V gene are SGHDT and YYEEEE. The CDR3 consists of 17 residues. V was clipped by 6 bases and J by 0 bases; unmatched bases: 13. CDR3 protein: CASTTPSSGPSTDTQYF. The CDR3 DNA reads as TGTGCCAGCACCACCCCGAGTAGCGGGCCTAGCACAGATACGCAGTATTTT. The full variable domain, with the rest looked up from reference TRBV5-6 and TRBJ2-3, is DAGVTQSPTHLIKTRGQQVTLRCSPKSGHDTVSWYQQALGQGPQFIFQYYEEEERQRGNFPDRFSGHQFPNYSSELNVNALLLGDSALYLCASTTPSSGPSTDTQYFGPGTRLTVL.

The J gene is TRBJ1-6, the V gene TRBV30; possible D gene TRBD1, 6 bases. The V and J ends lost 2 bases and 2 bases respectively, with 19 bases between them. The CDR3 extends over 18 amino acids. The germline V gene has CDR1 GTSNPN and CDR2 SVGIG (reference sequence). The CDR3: CAWSLPPGGRTYNSPLHF. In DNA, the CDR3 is TGTGCCTGGAGTCTGCCCCCCGGGGGCAGGACCTATAATTCACCCCTCCACTTT. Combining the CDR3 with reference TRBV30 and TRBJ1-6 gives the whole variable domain SQTIHQWPATLVQPVGSPLSLECTVEGTSNPNLYWYRQAAGRGLQLLFYSVGIGQISSEVPQNLSASRPQDRQFILSSKKLLLSDSGFYLCAWSLPPGGRTYNSPLHFGNGTRLTVT.

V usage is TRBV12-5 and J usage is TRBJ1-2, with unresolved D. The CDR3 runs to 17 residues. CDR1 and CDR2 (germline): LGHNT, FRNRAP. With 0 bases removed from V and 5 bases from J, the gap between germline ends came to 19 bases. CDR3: CASGLVREGNHPYGYTF. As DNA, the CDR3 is TGTGCTAGTGGTTTGGTACGGGAGGGAAACCACCCTTATGGCTACACCTTC.

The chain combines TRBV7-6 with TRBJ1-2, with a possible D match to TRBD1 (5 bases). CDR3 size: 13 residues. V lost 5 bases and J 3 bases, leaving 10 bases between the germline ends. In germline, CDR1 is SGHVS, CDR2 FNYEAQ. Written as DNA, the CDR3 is TGTGCCAGCAGCCCGGGACCGGACTATGGCTACACCTTC. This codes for CASSPGPDYGYTF. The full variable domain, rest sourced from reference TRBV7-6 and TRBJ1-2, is GAGVSQSPRYKVTKRGQDVALRCDPISGHVSLYWYRQALGQGPEFLTYFNYEAQQDKSGLPNDRFSAERPEGSISTLTIQRTEQRDSAMYRCASSPGPDYGYTFGSGTRLTVV.

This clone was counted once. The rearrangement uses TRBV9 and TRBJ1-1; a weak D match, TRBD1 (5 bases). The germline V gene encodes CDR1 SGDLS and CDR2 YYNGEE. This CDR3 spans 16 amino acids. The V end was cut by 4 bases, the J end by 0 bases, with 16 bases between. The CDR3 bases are TGTGCCAGCAGCACGAGCCGGGACGGACTGAACACTGAAGCTTTCTTT. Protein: CASSTSRDGLNTEAFF.

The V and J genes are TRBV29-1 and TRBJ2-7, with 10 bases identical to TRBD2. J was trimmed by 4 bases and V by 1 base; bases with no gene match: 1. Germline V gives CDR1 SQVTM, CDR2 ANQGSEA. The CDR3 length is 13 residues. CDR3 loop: CSVEASGRYEQYF. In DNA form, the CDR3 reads TGCAGCGTTGAAGCTAGCGGGAGATACGAGCAGTACTTC.

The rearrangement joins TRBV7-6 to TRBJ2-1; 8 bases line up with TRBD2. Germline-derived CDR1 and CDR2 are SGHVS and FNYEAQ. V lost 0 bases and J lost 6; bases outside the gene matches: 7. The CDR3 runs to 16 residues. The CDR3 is CASSLAVSGSCNEQFF. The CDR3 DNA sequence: TGTGCCAGCAGCTTAGCGGTGAGCGGGAGTTGCAATGAGCAGTTCTTC.

CDR3 in DNA: TGCGCCAGCAGTGATGCCGCTAGCGGCGTCACCTACAATGAGCAGTTCTTC. Protein product: CASSDAASGVTYNEQFF. The chain joins TRBV10-1 to TRBJ2-1; TRBD2 matches at 7 bases. J gave up 2 bases and V 3 bases, and 10 bases lay outside the gene matches. CDR1 WNHNN and CDR2 SYGVQD come from the germline V gene (reference sequence). This CDR3 region has 17 residues.